The T cell receptor beta chain described here comes from a study of blood T cell repertoires in COVID-19. Study-wide background: Samples representing acute and convalescent COVID-19 were sourced from the United States, Italy and Spain. Nucleic acid was either cDNA or gDNA, and it came from T cells, B-cell-depleted T cells, or PBMCs.

This CDR3 is built from 13 residues. Per the germline V gene, CDR1 is MGHRA and CDR2 is YSYEKL. V gave up 2 bases and J gave up 10 bases; unmatched junction bases: 7. Per the original methods: Cell counts per sample came from amplifying reference gene primers. Sequencing used immunoSEQ multiplex PCR; TCRdb keeps in-frame clones, though not all of them. V, J and clone size were drawn from that table, and D and trimming were deduced from the DNA. Of fewer than 350,000 clones in the sample, roughly 86% were seen once. Input material: peripheral blood. The receptor's source is a man younger than 35 with active or convalescent COVID-19. The gene calls are TRBV4-1 and TRBJ2-5; 7 nucleotides line up with TRBD1. The CDR3 spells CASSQIRGKGQYF. The CDR3 coding sequence is TGCGCCAGCAGCCAAATCAGGGGGAAAGGCCAGTACTTC.